These 25 T cell receptor beta chains came from one sample sequenced in a study of T cell changes during pregnancy in multiple sclerosis. Method: immunoSEQ multiplex PCR; TCRdb's copy keeps in-frame clones and lacks some. The repertoire has tens of thousands of clones, roughly 85% of them found once; the top ten carry approximately 0.92%. The sequencing here drew on CD4+ T cells from peripheral blood mononuclear cells, taken after pregnancy. These receptors were collected from a female donor with multiple sclerosis, enrolled in a pregnancy study.

CDR3 loop: CASSPGLAGGQETQYF. CDR3 nucleotides: TGCGCCAGCAGCCCGGGACTAGCGGGGGGCCAAGAGACCCAGTACTTC. V is TRBV5-1 and J is TRBJ2-5, with 15 bases aligning to TRBD2. This CDR3 is 16 amino acids long. The V gene's germline CDR1 is SGHRS and CDR2 YFSETQ. V lost 4 bases to trimming and J lost 1 base; unmatched junction nucleotides: 2.

The V and J genes are TRBV6-6 and TRBJ2-5; the match to TRBD2 covers 10 bases. The CDR3 totals 15 residues. With V trimmed by 2 bases and J by 5 bases, 5 bases remained unmatched. Germline V gene lookup returns CDR1 MNHNY and CDR2 SVGAGI (reference sequence). The CDR3 spells CASSYTAGGPETQYF. The CDR3 DNA reads TGTGCCAGCAGTTACACAGCGGGGGGGCCTGAGACCCAGTACTTC.

The V gene is TRBV13, the J gene TRBJ2-1; weak D call: TRBD2 (5 bases). V was shortened by 8 bases and J by 0 bases, with 14 bases between the two germline ends. The CDR3 runs to 15 residues. CDR1 and CDR2 from the germline V gene are PRHDT and FYEKMQ (reference sequence). The CDR3 here is CASLDRGSSYNEQFF. The CDR3, as DNA: TGTGCCAGCCTTGACCGGGGAAGCTCCTACAATGAGCAGTTCTTC.

V and J are TRBV18 and TRBJ1-2; a possible D gene is TRBD1 (6 bases). Germline V gene data show CDR1 as KGHSH and CDR2 as LQKENI. V lost 0 bases and J lost 4, with 15 bases in between. The CDR3 length is 16 residues. The CDR3 coding sequence is TGTGCCAGCTCACCACCGGTCAGGGGCTTGGTCTATGGCTACACCTTC. This sequence encodes CASSPPVRGLVYGYTF.

This sequence joins TRBV18 and TRBJ1-2, with 11 positions matching TRBD1. The germline gives CDR1 KGHSH, CDR2 LQKENI. The V gene end was trimmed by 3 bases and the J gene end by 9 bases; junction bases not matched to a gene: 9. The CDR3 spans 15 residues. The CDR3 reads CASSPGQGAKGSYTF. In nucleotides, the CDR3 is TGTGCCAGCTCACCCGGACAGGGGGCGAAGGGAAGCTACACCTTC.

The chain links TRBV23-1 to TRBJ2-1, with 7 bases identical to TRBD2. TRBV23-1 is identified as an open reading frame with a role that is uncertain. V lost 0 bases to trimming and J lost 5 bases; unmatched junction nucleotides: 7. The CDR3 runs to 16 residues. CDR3 residues: CASSQSTSVPDNEQFF. CDR3 DNA: TGCGCCAGCAGTCAATCCACTAGCGTCCCCGACAATGAGCAGTTCTTC.

This clone was picked up one time. In DNA form, the CDR3 reads TGTGCCAGCAGAAGATTAGCAACTTACACTGAAGCTTTCTTT. It encodes CASRRLATYTEAFF. The chain is built from TRBV27 and TRBJ1-1, with D unresolved. Germline V gives CDR1 MNHEY, CDR2 SMNVEV (reference sequence). The CDR3 totals 14 residues. V lost 6 bases and J 3 bases, leaving 14 bases between the germline ends.

This clone showed up just once. This chain uses TRBV6-6 with TRBJ1-1; 7 bases agree with TRBD1. The CDR3 loop spans 13 amino acids. In germline, CDR1 is MNHNY, CDR2 SVGAGI (reference sequence). V shed 6 bases, J shed 3 bases, and the junction held 4 bases outside the gene matches. The CDR3 spells CASRLDRDTEAFF. The CDR3 region has the DNA TGTGCCAGCAGATTAGACAGGGACACTGAAGCTTTCTTT.

The V and J genes are TRBV5-1 and TRBJ1-1; 8 bases line up with TRBD1. The trim removed 4 bases at V and 5 bases at J, leaving 7 bases unmatched. This CDR3 is built from 14 residues. Germline V gene lookup returns CDR1 SGHRS and CDR2 YFSETQ. The CDR3 loop reads CASSPMTGETEAFF. In DNA form, the CDR3 reads TGCGCCAGCAGCCCGATGACAGGGGAGACTGAAGCTTTCTTT.

The chain joins TRBV2 to TRBJ2-3; the D is unclear. The CDR3 loop spans 12 amino acids. Germline CDR1 reads SNHLY; CDR2 reads FYNNEI. V was shortened by 8 bases and J by 6 bases, with 12 bases between the two germline ends. CDR3 protein: CASGLLVDTQYF. The DNA for the CDR3 is TGTGCCAGCGGGCTTCTGGTGGATACGCAGTATTTT.

The chain carries TRBV18 and TRBJ2-2; D is uncertain. This CDR3 has 14 amino acids. The germline CDR1 and CDR2 sequences are KGHSH and LQKENI. Trimming left V 2 bases short and J 5 bases short, with 9 bases between. CDR3 residues: CASSPFQATGELFF. The CDR3 DNA sequence: TGTGCCAGCTCACCATTTCAGGCAACCGGGGAGCTGTTTTTT.

This rearrangement joins TRBV6-1 to TRBJ2-2; 7 bases map to TRBD1. With 1 base clipped from V and 0 bases from J, the junction kept 11 bases outside the gene matches. Germline loops: CDR1 MNHNS, CDR2 SASEGT. The CDR3 runs to 19 residues. CDR3 protein: CASSEVPGQLSTNTGELFF. The CDR3 DNA sequence: TGTGCCAGCAGTGAAGTCCCGGGACAGCTCTCGACGAACACCGGGGAGCTGTTTTTT.

CDR3 sequence reads: CSVPTGGITSGTQYF. The CDR3 DNA reads as TGCAGCGTCCCAACAGGGGGAATCACCTCTGGGACCCAGTACTTC. The chain employs TRBV29-1 and TRBJ2-5, with 8 bases aligning to TRBD1. The CDR3 has 15 residues. The V gene's germline CDR1 is SQVTM and CDR2 ANQGSEA. V was pared by 6 bases and J by 7 bases, with 16 bases of the junction left unmatched. The full variable domain, in which reference TRBV29-1 and TRBJ2-5 provide the parts outside the CDR3, is SAVISQKPSRDICQRGTSLTIQCQVDSQVTMMFWYRQQPGQSLTLIATANQGSEATYESGFVIDKFPISRPNLTFSTLTVSNMSPEDSSIYLCSVPTGGITSGTQYFGPGTRLLVL.

The gene calls are TRBV15 and TRBJ1-2; D uncertain. In germline, CDR1 is LNHNV, CDR2 YYDKDF (reference sequence). With 5 bases removed from V and 4 bases from J, the gap between germline ends came to 11 bases. The CDR3 spans 13 residues. The CDR3 reads CATSHARVYGYTF. The CDR3 DNA reads as TGTGCCACCAGCCACGCGCGCGTCTATGGCTACACCTTC.

This chain joins TRBV5-1 and TRBJ2-1, with 9 nucleotides matching TRBD2. The length of the CDR3 is 15 residues. The trim removed 0 bases at V and 7 bases at J, leaving 5 bases unmatched. Germline values: CDR1 SGHRS, CDR2 YFSETQ. CDR3 DNA sequence: TGCGCCAGCAGCTTGGGGCTAGCGGGGAGGAATGAGCAGTTCTTC. This gives the protein CASSLGLAGRNEQFF.

This rearrangement joins TRBV5-1 to TRBJ2-1; TRBD1 is a possible D gene (5 bases). Germline V gives CDR1 SGHRS, CDR2 YFSETQ. Between the trimmed V and J ends, which lost 2 bases and 5 bases, there was a span of 17 bases. CDR3 length: 16 amino acids. CDR3 in amino acids: CASSFDRGFVDNEQFF. The DNA for the CDR3 is TGCGCCAGCAGCTTCGATAGGGGATTCGTGGACAATGAGCAGTTCTTC. The full variable domain, its missing parts supplied by reference TRBV5-1 and TRBJ2-1, is KAGVTQTPRYLIKTRGQQVTLSCSPISGHRSVSWYQQTPGQGLQFLFEYFSETQRNKGNFPGRFSGRQFSNSRSEMNVSTLELGDSALYLCASSFDRGFVDNEQFFGPGTRLTVL.

This CDR3 reads CASSDGAWSSGGDRQFF. Written as DNA, the CDR3 is TGCGCCAGCAGCGATGGAGCGTGGTCTAGCGGGGGGGACAGGCAGTTCTTC. The genes are TRBV4-1 and TRBJ2-1, with 12 bases that match TRBD2. CDR1 and CDR2 (germline): MGHRA, YSYEKL. CDR3 length: 17 amino acids. With V trimmed by 5 bases and J by 12 bases, 17 bases remained unmatched.

This clone has only a few counts. The chain links TRBV2 to TRBJ1-2, with TRBD1 matching 7 bases. The V segment lost 6 bases and the J segment 2 bases; nucleotides outside the gene matches: 3. From germline, CDR1 is SNHLY and CDR2 FYNNEI. The CDR3 length is 13 residues. CDR3 sequence: CASSPTGNYGYTF. Written as DNA, the CDR3 is TGTGCCAGCAGCCCGACAGGGAACTATGGCTACACCTTC.

The rearrangement joins TRBV27 to TRBJ1-2; 7 bases are shared with TRBD1. CDR1 is MNHEY, CDR2 SMNVEV, per germline (reference sequence). Trimming took 5 bases from V and 4 from J; bases not matched to a gene: 7. This CDR3 is 14 amino acids long. The CDR3 DNA reads as TGTGCCAGCAGTCCACCGGGGACAGCCTATGGCTACACCTTC. It encodes CASSPPGTAYGYTF.

This clone has only a few counts. The V and J genes are TRBV6-5 and TRBJ1-1, with D uncertain. V was pared by 0 bases and J by 3 bases, with 11 bases between. The CDR3 covers 15 residues. The germline V gene has CDR1 MNHEY and CDR2 SVGAGI. CDR3 amino acids: CASSYSIWLDTEAFF. CDR3 sequence (DNA): TGTGCCAGCAGTTACTCGATATGGCTGGACACTGAAGCTTTCTTT.

The rearrangement joins TRBV7-2 to TRBJ2-4; TRBD2 agrees at 12 bases. V lost 3 bases and J lost 2; bases outside the gene matches: 8. The CDR3 extends over 18 amino acids. Germline assignment: CDR1 SGHTA and CDR2 FQGNSA. The CDR3 sequence: CASSFTGLAGGPKNIQYF. CDR3 sequence (DNA): TGTGCCAGCAGCTTTACCGGGCTAGCGGGGGGGCCCAAAAACATTCAGTACTTC.

The CDR3 nucleotides read TGTGCCAGCAGCTTCGTCAGCTCCTACGAGCAGTACTTC. It yields the protein CASSFVSSYEQYF. The chain is built from TRBV5-5 and TRBJ2-7, with unresolved D. This CDR3 has 13 amino acids. Deletions cut 2 bases from V and 0 bases from J, with 6 bases between. The germline CDR1 and CDR2 sequences are SGHKS and YYEKEE (reference sequence).

The chain uses TRBV19 and TRBJ2-5, with TRBD1 matching 10 bases. Per germline, CDR1 LNHDA and CDR2 SQIVND (reference sequence). V lost 6 bases to trimming and J lost 0 bases; unmatched junction nucleotides: 4. This CDR3 spans 15 amino acids. CDR3 sequence (DNA): TGTGCCAGTAGCTTGGACAGGGGGTACCAAGAGACCCAGTACTTC. Amino acid sequence: CASSLDRGYQETQYF.

V gene TRBV7-6 combines with J gene TRBJ2-5; D gene ambiguous. The length of the CDR3 is 14 residues. The V gene lost 5 bases and the J gene lost 4 bases, with 14 bases spanning the gap. CDR1 and CDR2 (germline): SGHVS, FNYEAQ. CDR3 nucleotide sequence: TGTGCCAGCAGCCCCCTCAATATAGTAGAGACCCAGTACTTC. It yields the protein CASSPLNIVETQYF.

The V and J genes are TRBV6-6 and TRBJ2-3, with D tentatively TRBD1 (6 bases). Trimming took 2 bases from V and 0 from J, leaving 12 bases between them. CDR1 and CDR2 from the germline V gene are MNHNY and SVGAGI (reference sequence). The CDR3 spans 16 residues. The CDR3 coding sequence is TGTGCCAGCAGTTACGGACAGTCCTTTAGCACAGATACGCAGTATTTT. Translating it yields CASSYGQSFSTDTQYF.